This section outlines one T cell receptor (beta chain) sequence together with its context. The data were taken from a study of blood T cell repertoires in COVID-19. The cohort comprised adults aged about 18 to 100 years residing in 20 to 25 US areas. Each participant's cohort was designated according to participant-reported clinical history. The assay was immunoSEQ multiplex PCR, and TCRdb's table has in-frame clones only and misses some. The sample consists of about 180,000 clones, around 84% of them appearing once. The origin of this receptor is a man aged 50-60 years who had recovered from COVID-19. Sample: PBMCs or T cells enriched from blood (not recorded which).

CDR3 residues: CASSYSSILLNSPLHF. As DNA, the CDR3 is TGTGCCAGCAGTTACTCGAGCATTCTACTCAATTCACCCCTCCACTTT. The rearrangement links TRBV6-5 to TRBJ1-6; no definite D call. The CDR3 totals 16 residues. V lost 0 bases and J lost 7, with 13 bases in between. CDR1 and CDR2 (germline): MNHEY, SVGAGI.